This T cell receptor (beta chain) appears in the sequencing data of a study of blood T cell repertoires in COVID-19. Background on the study: Samples of COVID-19 (acute and convalescent) were obtained from the United States, Italy and Spain. Sample material is recorded as cDNA or gDNA derived from T cells, B-cell-depleted T cells, or PBMCs.

The CDR3 has 12 residues. Trimming removed 5 bases at V and 1 base at J, with 7 bases between. Germline CDR1 reads SGHTS; CDR2 reads YDEGEE. Original handling: Estimation of nucleated cell counts was performed using reference gene primer amplification. Assay used: immunoSEQ multiplex PCR; TCRdb lists only in-frame clones, some missing. That table supplies the V and J calls and clone size; D and trimming were determined from the DNA. Among 150,000 or so clones, roughly 88% were seen once, and the ten largest hold about 9.4%. Sequencing used peripheral blood. The chain has TRBV5-8 and TRBJ2-7, with D hard to call. This TCR derives from a man aged 45-65 years with acute or convalescent COVID-19. CDR3 sequence: CASSASSYEQYF. The CDR3, as DNA: TGTGCCAGCAGTGCCAGTTCCTACGAGCAGTACTTC. The entire variable domain, with the rest obtained from reference TRBV5-8 and TRBJ2-7, is as follows: EAGVTQSPTHLIKTRGQQATLRCSPISGHTSVYWYQQALGLGLQFLLWYDEGEERNRGNFPPRFSGRQFPNYSSELNVNALELEDSALYLCASSASSYEQYFGPGTRLTVT.